Listed here are 14 T cell receptor beta chains from one sample, sequenced in a study of control samples from healthy donors and cancer patients. Sequenced by immunoSEQ multiplex PCR; TCRdb stores in-frame clones only, minus some. The sample consists of 46,000 or so clones, more than 80% of them appearing once. The sample taken for sequencing was PBMCs. These receptors came from a young man with colorectal cancer.

The V and J genes are TRBV24-1 and TRBJ2-3, with D perhaps matching TRBD1 (5 bases). The CDR3 consists of 15 residues. Germline CDR1 reads KGHDR; CDR2 reads SFDVKD. Trimming shortened V by 0 bases and J by 2 bases, and 8 bases separated the two germline ends. The DNA of the CDR3 is TGTGCCACCAGTGATTTGGACAGCCCCACAGATACGCAGTATTTT. Its protein is CATSDLDSPTDTQYF.

This chain joins TRBV19 and TRBJ1-5; D remains ambiguous. The CDR3 totals 16 residues. Germline V lookup: CDR1 LNHDA, CDR2 SQIVND (reference sequence). V was pared by 9 bases and J by 2 bases, with 20 bases between. CDR3 DNA sequence: TGTGCCAGCAAGGACTGGACCGGGGAGGGCAATCAGCCCCAGCATTTT. Its translation: CASKDWTGEGNQPQHF.

The rearrangement links TRBV6-6 to TRBJ1-6; D is ambiguous. V lost 6 bases and J 7 bases, leaving 10 bases between the germline ends. CDR1 MNHNY and CDR2 SVGAGI come from the germline V gene (reference sequence). This CDR3 is built from 13 residues. CDR3 in DNA: TGTGCCAGCAGCCCCGATAGAAATTCACCCCTCCACTTT. Its protein product is CASSPDRNSPLHF.

The CDR3 DNA reads as TGTGCCAGCAGTCCCTGGACAGGGGGAGGGACTGAAGCTTTCTTT. This gives the protein CASSPWTGGGTEAFF. J is TRBJ1-1 and V is TRBV2; the match to TRBD1 covers 10 bases. CDR3 size: 15 residues. Germline lookup yields CDR1 SNHLY and CDR2 FYNNEI. The J segment lost 5 bases and the V segment lost 5 bases, leaving 8 bases of the junction unmatched.

The rearrangement links TRBV2 to TRBJ2-7; D not certain. V dropped 2 bases and J dropped 3 bases, with 5 bases sitting between them. The CDR3 totals 12 residues. Germline CDR1 SNHLY, CDR2 FYNNEI. In DNA, the CDR3 is TGTGCCAGCAGTGAAACGAGCTACGAGCAGTACTTC. This gives the protein CASSETSYEQYF.

The chain employs TRBV9 and TRBJ2-3; 7 bases match TRBD2. This CDR3 is built from 16 residues. CDR1 and CDR2 (germline): SGDLS, YYNGEE. The junction had 8 bases not matched to a gene; V was cut back by 0 bases and J by 4 bases. The CDR3 sequence is CASSVGSGGGADTQYF. Written as DNA, the CDR3 is TGTGCCAGCAGCGTAGGGTCTGGCGGGGGTGCAGATACGCAGTATTTT.

This sequence joins TRBV28 and TRBJ1-2; D is perhaps TRBD1 (6 bases). V was cut by 6 bases and J by 5 bases, with 13 bases left in between. CDR3 length: 13 amino acids. Germline-derived CDR1 and CDR2 are MDHEN and SYDVKM. The CDR3 sequence: CASRTGHTYGYTF. The CDR3 region has the DNA TGTGCCAGCAGAACAGGGCATACTTATGGCTACACCTTC.

Written as DNA, the CDR3 is TGTGCCACCAGTGACGCCGAAGGGGAGACCGGGGAGCTGTTTTTT. It specifies CATSDAEGETGELFF. The chain is built from TRBV24-1 and TRBJ2-2; the D gene could be TRBD1 or TRBD2 (5 bases each). V was pared by 4 bases and J by 5 bases, with 13 bases between. Germline CDR1 KGHDR, CDR2 SFDVKD. The CDR3 is made up of 15 amino acids.

The gene calls are TRBV19 and TRBJ2-2; TRBD1 matches 8 bases. J was trimmed by 7 bases and V by 5 bases; bases with no gene match: 21. The germline V gene has CDR1 LNHDA and CDR2 SQIVND (reference sequence). The CDR3 extends over 19 amino acids. The CDR3 coding sequence is TGTGCCAGTAGTCCCTCCCCGGGACAGGTCATACTATTGATCGGGGAGCTGTTTTTT. This gives the protein CASSPSPGQVILLIGELFF.

The chain carries TRBV12-3 or TRBV12-4 and TRBJ1-2; perhaps TRBD1 as D (5 bases). The CDR3 totals 13 residues. Trimming stripped 2 bases from V and 1 base from J, with 5 bases between. CDR3 amino acids: CASSLQGNYGYTF. The CDR3 DNA is TGTGCCAGCAGTTTACAGGGTAACTATGGCTACACCTTC.

J is TRBJ2-2 and V is TRBV6-1; 8 bases align to TRBD1. CDR1 is MNHNS and CDR2 is SASEGT in the germline V gene. The trim removed 2 bases at V and 6 bases at J, leaving 5 bases unmatched. The CDR3 is made up of 15 amino acids. CDR3 sequence reads: CASSESPGGAGELFF. The CDR3 DNA sequence: TGTGCCAGCAGTGAAAGCCCAGGGGGCGCCGGGGAGCTGTTTTTT.

The rearrangement uses TRBV11-2 and TRBJ1-2; 7 nucleotides line up with TRBD1. The CDR3 is 15 residues long. Losses at the gene ends were 2 bases for V and 5 bases for J; bases not matched to a gene: 8. CDR1 and CDR2 from the germline V gene are SGHAT and FQNNGV. CDR3 sequence (DNA): TGTGCCAGCAGCTTACCCCCGCCGGGACAGTATGGCTACACCTTC. It encodes CASSLPPPGQYGYTF.

V is TRBV5-4 and J is TRBJ2-7; D gene unclear. CDR3 length: 14 residues. V lost 0 bases and J lost 0, with 7 bases in between. Germline values: CDR1 SGHNT, CDR2 YYREEE (reference sequence). CDR3 sequence reads: CASSLAGASYEQYF. CDR3 DNA sequence: TGTGCCAGCAGCTTGGCCGGAGCCTCCTACGAGCAGTACTTC.

J is TRBJ2-5 and V is TRBV4-3, with D perhaps given as TRBD1 or TRBD2 (6 bases each). Trimming pared 0 bases from V and 5 bases from J, leaving 22 bases between. The CDR3 extends over 18 amino acids. Germline V lookup: CDR1 LGHNA, CDR2 YSLEER. In DNA form, the CDR3 reads TGCGCCAGCAGCCAAGAGGGAACAGGGACAAGGGCGGGGGAGACCCAGTACTTC. Translated, it gives CASSQEGTGTRAGETQYF.